This T cell receptor (beta chain) originates from a study of T cell changes during pregnancy in multiple sclerosis. This clone has a single count. TCRdb's table, derived via immunoSEQ multiplex PCR, lists solely in-frame clones and lacks some. The repertoire holds approximately 87,000 clones, about nine tenths seen once, with roughly 0.44% in the top ten. This specimen was CD4+ T cells from peripheral blood mononuclear cells, taken in the second trimester of pregnancy. This clonotype was sampled from a female donor with multiple sclerosis, enrolled in a pregnancy study.

In nucleotides, the CDR3 is TGTGCCAGCAGCGAAAGGGCAGGGGGGTACGAGCAGTACTTC. Amino acid sequence: CASSERAGGYEQYF. The chain employs TRBV2 and TRBJ2-7, with a weak D call TRBD1 (7 bases). The length of the CDR3 is 14 residues. The germline V gene encodes CDR1 SNHLY and CDR2 FYNNEI. Trimming removed 6 bases at V and 4 bases at J, with 16 bases between.